This T cell receptor beta chain comes out of a study of T cell changes during pregnancy in multiple sclerosis. Per the germline V gene, CDR1 is SGHTA and CDR2 is FQGNSA. The germline V and J ends were trimmed by 5 bases and 2 bases, with 12 bases remaining between them. This CDR3 is 15 amino acids long. Assay: immunoSEQ multiplex PCR; the TCRdb copy retains only in-frame clones and omits some. This repertoire shows tens of thousands of clones, 85% to 95% found once; its top ten account for roughly 1.2%. The rearrangement links TRBV7-2 to TRBJ2-2; possibly TRBD2 for D (6 bases). The clonotype originates from a female donor with multiple sclerosis, enrolled in a pregnancy study. The sample in question was peripheral blood, obtained in the third trimester of pregnancy. This chain's CDR3 is CASSLKRVNTGELFF. Written as DNA, the CDR3 is TGTGCCAGCAGCCTTAAGCGGGTCAACACCGGGGAGCTGTTTTTT.